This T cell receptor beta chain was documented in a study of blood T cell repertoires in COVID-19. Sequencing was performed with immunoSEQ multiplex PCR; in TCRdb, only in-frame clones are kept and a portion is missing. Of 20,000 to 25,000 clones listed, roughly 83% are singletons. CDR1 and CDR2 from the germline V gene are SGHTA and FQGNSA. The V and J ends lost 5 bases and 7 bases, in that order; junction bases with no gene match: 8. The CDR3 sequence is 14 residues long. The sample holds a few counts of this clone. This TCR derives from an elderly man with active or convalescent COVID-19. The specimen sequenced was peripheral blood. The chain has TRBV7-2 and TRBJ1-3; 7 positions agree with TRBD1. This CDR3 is CASSTDRAKNTIYF. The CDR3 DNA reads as TGTGCCAGCAGCACCGACAGGGCCAAGAACACCATATATTTT.